One and the same sample provided the 6 T cell receptor beta chains below, sequenced in a study of OX40 agonist ivuxolimab in advanced cancers. Assay: immunoSEQ multiplex PCR; the TCRdb copy retains only in-frame clones and omits some. The data hold 50,000 to 75,000 clones, with approximately 90% observed a single time. Sequences were derived from CD4+ or CD8+ T cells sorted from blood, sampled in a trial of the OX40 agonist ivuxolimab. These receptor sequences come from an adult with an advanced solid tumor such as melanoma, head and neck, liver or kidney cancer.

V is TRBV5-4 and J is TRBJ2-7; 8 nucleotides agree with TRBD1. The V and J ends lost 3 bases and 4 bases, in that order; junction bases with no gene match: 9. This CDR3 region has 15 residues. Germline V gene data show CDR1 as SGHNT and CDR2 as YYREEE (reference sequence). The CDR3 bases are TGTGCCAGCAGCTGGGAGACAGGGGTCGGGTACGAGCAGTACTTC. This encodes CASSWETGVGYEQYF.

The rearrangement uses TRBV30 and TRBJ1-1; D unresolved. The CDR3 is 14 residues long. The V end lost 3 bases, the J end lost 1 base, and 12 bases lay between the germline ends. The V gene's germline CDR1 is GTSNPN and CDR2 SVGIG (reference sequence). The CDR3 DNA reads TGTGCCTGGAGCCTTATTGGGGAGAACACTGAAGCTTTCTTT. Protein: CAWSLIGENTEAFF. The full variable domain, its missing parts supplied by reference TRBV30 and TRBJ1-1, is SQTIHQWPATLVQPVGSPLSLECTVEGTSNPNLYWYRQAAGRGLQLLFYSVGIGQISSEVPQNLSASRPQDRQFILSSKKLLLSDSGFYLCAWSLIGENTEAFFGQGTRLTVV.

The chain joins TRBV5-4 to TRBJ2-1; D is unresolved. Germline V gene data show CDR1 as SGHNT and CDR2 as YYREEE (reference sequence). V lost 0 bases and J lost 6, with 7 bases in between. This CDR3 comprises 13 residues. The CDR3 sequence is CASSLAPFNEQFF. Written as DNA, the CDR3 is TGTGCCAGCAGCTTGGCCCCCTTCAATGAGCAGTTCTTC.

J is TRBJ1-1 and V is TRBV12-5; D not resolved. Germline V lookup: CDR1 LGHNT, CDR2 FRNRAP. This CDR3 has 15 amino acids. The V gene lost 2 bases and the J gene lost 3 bases, with 13 bases spanning the gap. The CDR3: CASGLFGRGYTEAFF. CDR3 nucleotide sequence: TGTGCTAGTGGTTTGTTCGGGAGAGGCTACACTGAAGCTTTCTTT.

The CDR3 sequence: CASSFGPSNEQYF. Here the CDR3 DNA reads TGTGCCAGCAGCTTTGGGCCGTCTAACGAGCAGTACTTC. J is TRBJ2-7 and V is TRBV11-2; unclear D gene. This CDR3 region has 13 residues. Germline lookup yields CDR1 SGHAT and CDR2 FQNNGV. Trimming stripped 3 bases from V and 5 bases from J, with 11 bases between.

The J gene is TRBJ1-2, the V gene TRBV29-1, with unresolved D. V was trimmed by 8 bases and J by 3 bases, leaving 25 bases between them. Germline lookup yields CDR1 SQVTM and CDR2 ANQGSEA. The CDR3 has 16 residues. The CDR3 DNA reads as TGCAGCACATTCGCCGATTTCGGGGAGGCGGACTATGGCTACACCTTC. Protein sequence: CSTFADFGEADYGYTF.